This TCR beta chain came from a study of blood T cell repertoires in COVID-19. Overall study context: Sites across the United States, Italy and Spain contributed samples from acute and convalescent COVID-19. Sources were T cells, B-cell-depleted T cells, or PBMCs; the material itself was cDNA or gDNA.

Seattle participants joined during active infection and were tracked over time. In the authors' methods: Amplification of reference gene primers was used by the study to estimate nucleated cell counts. Method: immunoSEQ multiplex PCR; TCRdb's copy keeps in-frame clones and lacks some. The DNA gave D and trimming, while V, J and clone size come from that table. The sample gives fewer than 200,000 clones, about four fifths of which show up once; approximately 12% is in the top ten. This sequence was found in a woman over 75 with COVID-19, enrolled during active disease. Sequencing was performed on peripheral blood.

The CDR3 reads CASSLSGKVGYTF. The CDR3 DNA reads TGTGCCAGCAGCTTGTCCGGGAAAGTTGGCTACACCTTC. This sequence joins TRBV7-8 and TRBJ1-2; D unresolved. Germline assignment: CDR1 SGHVS and CDR2 FQNEAQ. The CDR3 is 13 residues long. V shed 3 bases and J shed 7 bases, with 12 bases lying between them.